This TCR beta chain was identified in a study of T cells in Graves' hyperthyroidism and ophthalmopathy. Study results and caveats: The model identified upcoming ophthalmopathy a median approximately six months ahead of onset. Blood also held most thyroid clonotypes expanded beyond 0.001. Ophthalmopathy was told apart from stable hyperthyroidism by a 13 V-J model.

This clonotype was picked up a small number of times. Its antigen is currently unknown. The germline V gene has CDR1 SNHLY and CDR2 FYNNEI. V shed 4 bases, J shed 1 base, and the junction held 4 bases outside the gene matches. CDR3 length: 15 residues. RNA transcripts gave rise to amplified TCR beta CDR3 regions. The HTBI primer set drove a first-round RT-PCR of the TCR CDR3. TCRdb redid the calling of the multiplex PCR reads with MiXCR, one entry per CDR3 protein. In the table there are 600,000 to 700,000 distinct CDR3 sequences, just under 45% of which are singletons. Each diagnosis was grounded in clinical symptoms, serum thyroxine and TRAb, thyroid ultrasound, and orbital computed tomography.

The receptor was derived from an adult man with Graves' disease, either hyperthyroidism or ophthalmopathy (not recorded which). The chain links TRBV2 to TRBJ1-1; 9 bases match TRBD1. Sequenced material: peripheral blood or thyroid tissue (not recorded which). The CDR3 protein is CASSGTGDSNTEAFF. The CDR3 nucleotides are TGTGCCAGCAGTGGGACAGGGGATTCGAACACTGAAGCTTTCTTT. The full variable domain, in which reference TRBV2 and TRBJ1-1 provide the parts outside the CDR3, is EPEVTQTPSHQVTQMGQEVILRCVPISNHLYFYWYRQILGQKVEFLVSFYNNEISEKSEIFDDQFSVERPDGSNFTLKIRSTKLEDSAMYFCASSGTGDSNTEAFFGQGTRLTVV.